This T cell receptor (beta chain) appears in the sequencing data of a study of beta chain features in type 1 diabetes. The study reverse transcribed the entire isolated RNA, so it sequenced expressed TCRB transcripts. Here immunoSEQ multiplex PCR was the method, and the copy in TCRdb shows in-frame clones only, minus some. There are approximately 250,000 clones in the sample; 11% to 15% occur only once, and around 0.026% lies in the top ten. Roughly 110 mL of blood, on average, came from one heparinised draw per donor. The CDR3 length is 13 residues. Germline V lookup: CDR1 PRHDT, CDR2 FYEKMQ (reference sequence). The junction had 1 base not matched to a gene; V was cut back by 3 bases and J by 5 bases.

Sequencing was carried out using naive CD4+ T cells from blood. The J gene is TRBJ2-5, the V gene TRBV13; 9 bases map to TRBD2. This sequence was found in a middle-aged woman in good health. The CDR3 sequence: CASSFLAGETQYF. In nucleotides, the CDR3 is TGTGCCAGCAGCTTTCTAGCGGGGGAGACCCAGTACTTC.